This TCR beta chain came from a study of T cells in Graves' hyperthyroidism and ophthalmopathy. A patient was excluded if there was uncontrolled infection, other autoimmune disease, pregnancy or lactation. PBMCs were sourced from approximately 9.3 ml fresh peripheral blood. RNA transcripts gave rise to amplified TCR beta CDR3 regions. The HTBI set primed first-round TCR CDR3 RT-PCR. From the multiplex PCR reads, TCRdb called clonotypes with MiXCR, one entry per CDR3 protein. Among roughly 840,000 distinct CDR3 sequences, over 35% were seen once, and the ten largest hold approximately 8.7%. Germline V lookup: CDR1 SGDLS, CDR2 YYNGEE. J lost 7 bases, V lost 4 bases, and 10 bases had no gene match. The CDR3 consists of 14 residues.

Sequenced input: blood. This clonotype originated in a man aged 18 to 30 with Graves' hyperthyroidism. The chain is built from TRBV9 and TRBJ2-7; 8 bases match TRBD2. CDR3 bases: TGTGCCAGCAGCCCAGCTAGCGGGTTTTGTGAGCAGTACTTC. Translated: CASSPASGFCEQYF. The variable domain in full, completed from reference TRBV9 and TRBJ2-7, reads DSGVTQTPKHLITATGQRVTLRCSPRSGDLSVYWYQQSLDQGLQFLIQYYNGEERAKGNILERFSAQQFPDLHSELNLSSLELGDSALYFCASSPASGFCEQYFGPGTRLTVT.